This passage covers 20 T cell receptor beta chains from one sample sequenced in a study of T cell responses to AZD1222 COVID-19 vaccine. Sequencing was performed with immunoSEQ multiplex PCR; in TCRdb, only in-frame clones are kept and a portion is missing. The data contain 56,000 or so clones, roughly 85% of them singletons. Sequencing was performed on peripheral blood, taken on day 0 of AZD1222 vaccination. Every receptor here comes from an adult in good health.

The J gene is TRBJ1-1, the V gene TRBV28; weak D call: TRBD1 (5 bases). This CDR3 region has 13 residues. Trimming cost V 7 bases and J 4 bases, with 13 bases left between them. Germline CDR1 MDHEN, CDR2 SYDVKM. CDR3 sequence: CASTRVRFTEAFF. In nucleotides, the CDR3 is TGTGCCAGCACCAGGGTGAGGTTCACTGAAGCTTTCTTT.

The gene calls are TRBV3-1 (or the pseudogene TRBV3-2) and TRBJ1-2; D is possibly TRBD1 (5 bases). The CDR3 loop spans 13 amino acids. CDR1 and CDR2 (germline): LGHDT, YNNKEL (reference sequence). V was shortened by 4 bases and J by 8 bases, with 14 bases between the two germline ends. The CDR3 region has the DNA TGTGCCAGCAGCCCAGGGCCTCTGGGAGGCTACACCTTC. Residues: CASSPGPLGGYTF.

V gene TRBV19 combines with J gene TRBJ2-1; TRBD1 agrees at 7 bases. Germline values: CDR1 LNHDA, CDR2 SQIVND (reference sequence). Trimming at V came to 4 bases and at J to 3 bases, leaving 9 bases not matched to a gene. The CDR3 covers 16 residues. For the CDR3, the DNA is TGTGCCAGTAGTAAATCAAGACAGGGTAGCTACAATGAGCAGTTCTTC. Protein product: CASSKSRQGSYNEQFF.

J is TRBJ1-4 and V is TRBV24-1; no clear D. Germline values: CDR1 KGHDR, CDR2 SFDVKD. The CDR3 consists of 15 residues. Trimming left V 0 bases short and J 5 bases short, with 9 bases between. DNA of the CDR3: TGTGCCACCAGTGATTTGGGGGTTAAGAATGAAAAACTGTTTTTT. Translated: CATSDLGVKNEKLFF.

V is TRBV5-1 and J is TRBJ2-1; 8 bases fit TRBD2. J gave up 6 bases and V 3 bases, and 8 bases lay outside the gene matches. Germline V gene lookup returns CDR1 SGHRS and CDR2 YFSETQ. There are 15 residues in the CDR3. CDR3 DNA sequence: TGCGCCAGCAGCTCCGGGACTAGGGGACTCAATGAGCAGTTCTTC. Its protein product is CASSSGTRGLNEQFF.

This chain uses TRBV4-1 with TRBJ2-3; weak D call: TRBD1 (6 bases). Germline lookup yields CDR1 MGHRA and CDR2 YSYEKL. The CDR3 covers 16 residues. The V end was cut by 0 bases, the J end by 7 bases, with 17 bases between. The CDR3 DNA reads TGCGCCAGCAGCCAAGAACCACAGGGCAATGGGAATACGCAGTATTTT. Residues: CASSQEPQGNGNTQYF.

This clone was seen a few times. The chain recombines TRBV24-1 with TRBJ2-2, with D perhaps TRBD1 (5 bases). Germline V CDR1 and CDR2: KGHDR, SFDVKD. The CDR3 consists of 14 residues. With 7 bases removed from V and 4 bases from J, the gap between germline ends came to 12 bases. DNA of the CDR3: TGTGCCACCAGGCAGGGTAGGGGCACCGGGGAGCTGTTTTTT. This codes for CATRQGRGTGELFF.

In this sample, this clone turned up once. This rearrangement joins TRBV19 to TRBJ1-4; D unclear. Trimming took off 4 bases at V and 0 bases at J, with 9 bases between the two ends. Germline V gene sequence: CDR1 LNHDA, CDR2 SQIVND (reference sequence). The CDR3 is 15 amino acids. This CDR3 reads CASSSRVATNEKLFF. For the CDR3, the DNA is TGTGCCAGTAGTAGCCGGGTCGCAACTAATGAAAAACTGTTTTTT.

This clone was observed a single time. The chain uses TRBV29-1 and TRBJ1-5, with D possibly being TRBD1 (6 bases). There are 13 residues in the CDR3. The V end lost 6 bases, the J end lost 2 bases, and 11 bases lay between the germline ends. CDR1 is SQVTM and CDR2 is ANQGSEA in the germline V gene. The CDR3 is CSVGGAGNQPQHF. As DNA, the CDR3 is TGCAGCGTCGGGGGGGCTGGCAATCAGCCCCAGCATTTT.

The chain uses TRBV4-1 and TRBJ2-7; D may be TRBD2 (6 bases). The CDR3 loop spans 15 amino acids. Germline V gene sequence: CDR1 MGHRA, CDR2 YSYEKL. With 4 bases removed from V and 0 bases from J, the gap between germline ends came to 13 bases. CDR3 in amino acids: CASSPGEGYSYEQYF. CDR3 in DNA: TGCGCCAGCAGCCCGGGAGAGGGGTACTCCTACGAGCAGTACTTC.

This clone was found once. This chain connects TRBV7-2 to TRBJ1-5; 9 bases match TRBD1. CDR3 length equals 14 residues. CDR1 and CDR2 (germline): SGHTA, FQGNSA. V shed 5 bases and J 7 bases; nucleotides not matched to a gene: 6. The CDR3 region is CASSTQGANQPQHF. The CDR3 coding sequence is TGTGCCAGCAGCACACAGGGGGCGAACCAGCCCCAGCATTTT.

The chain has TRBV5-4 and TRBJ2-5; TRBD1 might be the D (5 bases). V lost 1 base and J 0 bases, leaving 7 bases between the germline ends. CDR1 is SGHNT, CDR2 YYREEE, per germline (reference sequence). CDR3 length: 14 amino acids. CDR3 in amino acids: CASSLLTDQETQYF. CDR3 sequence (DNA): TGTGCCAGCAGCTTGTTGACAGACCAAGAGACCCAGTACTTC.

This clone was picked up one time. The chain employs TRBV3-1 (or the pseudogene TRBV3-2) and TRBJ2-3; 8 positions match TRBD2. Germline-derived CDR1 and CDR2 are LGHDT and YNNKEL (reference sequence). V lost 4 bases, J lost 5 bases, and 5 bases stayed unmatched. The CDR3 sequence is 14 residues long. CDR3 in DNA: TGTGCCAGCAGCCCCCAGCGGGGGAGAGATACGCAGTATTTT. Amino acids: CASSPQRGRDTQYF.

The rearrangement joins TRBV28 to TRBJ2-2, with TRBD1 identical over 10 bases. Trimming at V came to 4 bases and at J to 4 bases, leaving 6 bases not matched to a gene. The CDR3 sequence is 16 residues long. Germline V gives CDR1 MDHEN, CDR2 SYDVKM. The CDR3 reads CASSSGTGVSTGELFF. For the CDR3, the DNA is TGTGCCAGCAGTTCCGGGACAGGGGTTAGCACCGGGGAGCTGTTTTTT. The full variable domain, rest sourced from reference TRBV28 and TRBJ2-2, is DVKVTQSSRYLVKRTGEKVFLECVQDMDHENMFWYRQDPGLGLRLIYFSYDVKMKEKGDIPEGYSVSREKKERFSLILESASTNQTSMYLCASSSGTGVSTGELFFGEGSRLTVL.

The rearrangement uses TRBV6-1 and TRBJ2-1, with D uncertain. V lost 0 bases and J lost 4, with 7 bases in between. CDR1 MNHNS and CDR2 SASEGT come from the germline V gene. The CDR3 has 14 amino acids. This CDR3 reads CASSEASQYNEQFF. CDR3 DNA sequence: TGTGCCAGCAGTGAAGCTAGCCAGTACAATGAGCAGTTCTTC.

This chain links TRBV30 with TRBJ2-3; possible D gene TRBD1, 6 bases. This CDR3 contains 15 residues. Between the trimmed V and J ends, which lost 2 bases and 1 base, there was a span of 13 bases. Germline V gives CDR1 GTSNPN, CDR2 SVGIG (reference sequence). The CDR3 here is CAWSHGDIGTDTQYF. The DNA of the CDR3 is TGTGCCTGGAGTCACGGGGACATCGGCACAGATACGCAGTATTTT.

This chain joins TRBV30 and TRBJ1-5; D possibly corresponds to TRBD1 (6 bases). Germline V gene sequence: CDR1 GTSNPN, CDR2 SVGIG (reference sequence). This CDR3 comprises 18 residues. Deletions cut 5 bases from V and 0 bases from J, with 23 bases between. The CDR3 sequence: CAWEPTGTGGYSNQPQHF. The CDR3, as DNA: TGTGCCTGGGAACCGACAGGAACGGGAGGGTATAGCAATCAGCCCCAGCATTTT.

J is TRBJ1-4 and V is TRBV5-1, with D possibly being TRBD1 (6 bases). The V end was cut by 6 bases, the J end by 8 bases, with 17 bases between. The CDR3 is 14 residues long. Per the germline V gene, CDR1 is SGHRS and CDR2 is YFSETQ. CDR3 sequence reads: CASTSGQGREKLFF. CDR3 DNA: TGCGCCAGCACCAGCGGGCAGGGGAGGGAAAAACTGTTTTTT.

The V and J genes are TRBV19 and TRBJ1-2; 9 positions match TRBD1. Unmatched junction bases numbered 7, after V lost 3 bases and J lost 2 bases. This CDR3 contains 16 residues. Germline loops: CDR1 LNHDA, CDR2 SQIVND (reference sequence). The DNA of the CDR3 is TGTGCCAGTAGTATGGGGGACAGGGCGGTCAACTATGGCTACACCTTC. Protein product: CASSMGDRAVNYGYTF.

This chain uses TRBV18 with TRBJ1-2; D remains ambiguous. Germline-derived CDR1 and CDR2 are KGHSH and LQKENI. There are 13 residues in the CDR3. Trimming shortened V by 3 bases and J by 3 bases, and 8 bases separated the two germline ends. In nucleotides, the CDR3 is TGTGCCAGCTCACCCAGGTCCGACTATGGCTACACCTTC. As protein: CASSPRSDYGYTF.